This paragraph covers one T cell receptor beta chain sequence. What it recognizes is unknown. The germline V gene has CDR1 DFQATT and CDR2 SNEGSKA (reference sequence). This CDR3 has 16 residues. V lost 3 bases, J lost 1 base, and 9 bases stayed unmatched. Preparation of the TCRbeta library involved a method that used unique molecular identifiers. TCRdb used MiXCR to reprocess the PCR reads, holding one entry per CDR3 protein. Of some 600,000 distinct CDR3 sequences detected, roughly 13% appear once; the ten largest clones hold around 2%. This entry comes from a study of T-cell reconstitution after alpha-beta-depleted transplantation in children. Study observations and caveats: A year post-transplant, T-cell counts and diversity derived mostly from newly produced T cells. Roughly two months post-transplant, alpha-beta T cells reportedly originated from several hundred graft clones that had expanded.

The clonotype comes from a male patient aged 5 to 17 who had a stem cell transplant for acute myeloid leukemia, so the T cells may come from the graft donor. Source: PBMCs, mostly from graft donor cells, taken 360 days after TCRalphabeta/CD19-depleted stem cell transplant. V gene TRBV20-1 combines with J gene TRBJ2-5; 9 nucleotides align to TRBD2. The CDR3 DNA is TGCAGTGCTAGTGGGGTGCCTAGCGGGATCCAAGAGACCCAGTACTTC. Encoded protein: CSASGVPSGIQETQYF.